This TCR beta chain was identified in a study of T cell responses to AZD1222 COVID-19 vaccine. Trimming at V came to 6 bases and at J to 9 bases, leaving 8 bases not matched to a gene. The CDR3 consists of 13 residues. Data came from immunoSEQ multiplex PCR; TCRdb stores just in-frame clones and leaves some out. The repertoire includes 200,000 or so clones, roughly 91% of them detected once, and more than 0.8% sits in the top ten. Here the sequenced sample was peripheral blood, taken on day 0 of MenACWY control vaccination. This rearrangement joins TRBV12-3 or TRBV12-4 to TRBJ1-5, with TRBD1 matching 7 bases. This receptor was identified in an adult in good health. This chain's CDR3 is CASSQGGVGPQHF. The CDR3 coding sequence is TGTGCCAGCAGCCAGGGGGGAGTCGGGCCCCAGCATTTT.